Listed below are T cell receptor beta chains from one sample, sequenced in a study of blood T cell repertoires in COVID-19. Data came from immunoSEQ multiplex PCR; TCRdb stores just in-frame clones and leaves some out. This table has 25,000 to 35,000 clones, 75% to 85% appearing once. Sequencing was done on a sample of peripheral blood. These receptors originate from a man in his 70s with active COVID-19. Both conserved end residues are part of each CDR3. The order of the fields is J gene, D gene, V gene, clone size, CDR3 protein, CDR3 DNA. The D gene is left open where the match is weak. A row's size may be missing; if present it is once, few, many or a size class.

TRBJ2-2,TRBD1,TRBV3-1/TRBV3-2,.,CASSQDDRVPGELFF,TGTGCCAGCAGCCAAGATGACAGGGTCCCCGGGGAGCTGTTTTTT
TRBJ2-2,TRBD2,TRBV18,.,CASSPRASGQYTGELFF,TGTGCCAGCTCACCTAGGGCTAGCGGGCAGTACACCGGGGAGCTGTTTTTT
TRBJ2-1,TRBD1,TRBV11-2,.,CASSLDTGVGEQFF,TGTGCCAGCAGCTTGGACACAGGGGTGGGTGAGCAGTTCTTC
TRBJ2-2,TRBD1,TRBV18,.,CASSPLRGFGQGGTGELFF,TGTGCCAGCTCACCACTTAGAGGATTTGGACAGGGCGGCACCGGGGAGCTGTTTTTT
TRBJ2-1,TRBD1,TRBV30,.,CAWRPWDRGRAEQFF,TGTGCCTGGAGACCTTGGGACAGGGGGCGAGCTGAGCAGTTCTTC
TRBJ2-4,.,TRBV21-1,.,CASSFRSEGRLAKNIQYF,TGTGCCAGCAGCTTCCGTTCGGAGGGGAGACTAGCCAAAAACATTCAGTACTTC
TRBJ2-2,TRBD1,TRBV7-8,.,CASSLSGQGTNTGELFF,TGTGCCAGCAGCTTAAGCGGACAGGGAACAAACACCGGGGAGCTGTTTTTT
TRBJ1-6,TRBD1,TRBV9,.,CASSPGTGGDSPLHF,TGTGCCAGCAGCCCAGGGACAGGGGGTGACTCACCCCTCCACTTT
TRBJ2-3,TRBD2,TRBV18,.,CASSPQRGGPGTQDTQYF,TGTGCCAGCTCACCACAGCGGGGGGGCCCCGGAACTCAAGATACGCAGTATTTT
TRBJ1-1,.,TRBV28,.,CASSLSFDTEAFF,TGTGCCAGCAGTTTAAGCTTTGACACTGAAGCTTTCTTT
TRBJ1-2,.,TRBV4-1,.,CASSQDRGFYGYTF,TGCGCCAGCAGCCAAGATCGAGGATTCTATGGCTACACCTTC
TRBJ1-4,TRBD1,TRBV2,.,CASSARQGAANEKLFF,TGTGCCAGCAGTGCACGACAGGGGGCTGCTAATGAAAAACTGTTTTTT
TRBJ2-1,TRBD2,TRBV6-1,.,CASSAYSGGAVNEQFF,TGTGCCAGCAGTGCCTATAGCGGGGGGGCCGTGAATGAGCAGTTCTTC
TRBJ1-5,.,TRBV6-5,few,CASSYSSRGGQPQHF,TGTGCCAGCAGTTACTCGAGTAGGGGGGGACAGCCCCAGCATTTT
TRBJ2-3,TRBD2,TRBV24-1,.,CATSEASGTTDTQYF,TGTGCCACCAGTGAGGCTAGCGGGACGACAGATACGCAGTATTTT
TRBJ2-1,TRBD2,TRBV7-3,few,CASSLNREGRVNEQFF,TGTGCCAGCAGCTTAAACCGGGAGGGCCGGGTTAATGAGCAGTTCTTC
TRBJ2-5,TRBD2,TRBV28,.,CASRTSGGALKTQYF,TGTGCCAGCAGGACTAGCGGGGGGGCTCTTAAGACCCAGTACTTC
TRBJ2-7,.,TRBV6-5,.,CASAPEIGQYF,TGTGCCAGCGCGCCTGAGATTGGGCAGTACTTC
TRBJ1-3,.,TRBV11-2,.,CASSMVTGNSGNTIYF,TGTGCCAGCAGCATGGTGACAGGCAATTCTGGAAACACCATATATTTT
TRBJ2-3,.,TRBV3-1/TRBV3-2,.,CASSPPAGNTQYF,TGTGCCAGCAGCCCTCCCGCCGGGAATACGCAGTATTTT
TRBJ2-1,TRBD1,TRBV7-3,.,CASSFGQGGNEQFF,TGTGCCAGCAGTTTCGGACAGGGGGGGAATGAGCAGTTCTTC
TRBJ1-1,.,TRBV5-4,.,CASSLGGMGTEAFF,TGTGCCAGCAGCTTGGGAGGGATGGGCACTGAAGCTTTCTTT
TRBJ1-2,.,TRBV14,.,CASSQDLYGSGYTF,TGTGCCAGCAGCCAAGACCTATACGGGTCCGGCTACACCTTC
TRBJ2-3,TRBD1,TRBV7-9,.,CASSLGRTGGMDTQYF,TGTGCCAGCAGCTTAGGAAGAACAGGGGGCATGGATACGCAGTATTTT
TRBJ1-6,.,TRBV6-2/TRBV6-3,.,CASSRRSGGEGSPLHF,TGTGCCAGCAGCCGGCGGAGTGGGGGCGAAGGTTCACCCCTCCACTTT
TRBJ2-1,.,TRBV2,.,CASSSVTRWNEQFF,TGTGCCAGCAGCTCCGTGACTCGGTGGAATGAGCAGTTCTTC